Presented here are 17 T cell receptor beta chains from one specimen sequenced in a study of beta chain features in type 1 diabetes. Study-wide results and limits: Patients with Type 1 diabetes showed moderately but significantly shorter TCRB CDR3s in all four CD4+ subsets.

The whole isolated RNA underwent reverse transcription, so sequencing captured expressed TCRB transcripts. TCRdb's copy holds only in-frame clones and misses some; the assay was immunoSEQ multiplex PCR. This table holds 300,000 to 350,000 clones, over 7% found once. No antigen has been identified for these receptors. Specimen: central memory CD4+ T cells from blood. These receptors were obtained from a man younger than 40 with type 1 diabetes.

This clone was recorded a few times. The rearrangement joins TRBV7-2 to TRBJ1-6; D gene unclear. The CDR3 contains 15 residues. Trimming pared 2 bases from V and 0 bases from J, leaving 5 bases between. Germline CDR1 SGHTA, CDR2 FQGNSA. The CDR3 loop is CASSLIGSYNSPLHF. CDR3 nucleotides: TGTGCCAGCAGCTTAATTGGCTCCTATAATTCACCCCTCCACTTT.

The V and J genes are TRBV5-6 and TRBJ1-5; no reliable D call. CDR1 and CDR2 (germline): SGHDT, YYEEEE. This CDR3 has 13 residues. Trimming shortened V by 0 bases and J by 4 bases, and 5 bases separated the two germline ends. CDR3 DNA: TGTGCCAGCAGCTTGGCACAGAATCAGCCCCAGCATTTT. Its protein is CASSLAQNQPQHF.

This clone showed up just a few times. This sequence joins TRBV25-1 and TRBJ1-4, with a possible D match to TRBD1 (5 bases). The germline V and J ends were trimmed by 6 bases and 5 bases, with 16 bases remaining between them. The germline gives CDR1 MGHDK, CDR2 SYGVNS. The length of the CDR3 is 15 residues. In nucleotides, the CDR3 is TGTGCCAGCAGCATCCCCGGGACGGCGAATGAAAAACTGTTTTTT. It yields the protein CASSIPGTANEKLFF.

This clone was picked up many times. The J gene is TRBJ2-1, the V gene TRBV18; no definite D call. CDR3 length: 14 residues. Germline lookup yields CDR1 KGHSH and CDR2 LQKENI. Trimming took 0 bases from V and 7 from J, leaving 10 bases between them. CDR3 protein: CASSPPRSLNEQFF. The CDR3 nucleotides are TGTGCCAGCTCACCACCGAGGTCCCTTAATGAGCAGTTCTTC.

This chain joins TRBV18 and TRBJ2-2; TRBD1 agrees at 8 bases. J lost 1 base, V lost 6 bases, and 1 base had no gene match. Germline V gene sequence: CDR1 KGHSH, CDR2 LQKENI. The CDR3 has 14 residues. The DNA of the CDR3 is TGTGCCAGCTCCGGACAGGGGAACACCGGGGAGCTGTTTTTT. It codes for CASSGQGNTGELFF. Full variable domain (missing parts from reference TRBV18 and TRBJ2-2): NAGVMQNPRHLVRRRGQEARLRCSPMKGHSHVYWYRQLPEEGLKFMVYLQKENIIDESGMPKERFSAEFPKEGPSILRIQQVVRGDSAAYFCASSGQGNTGELFFGEGSRLTVL.

This clone has a handful of counts. J is TRBJ1-5 and V is TRBV27; a weak D match, TRBD1 (6 bases). The CDR3 covers 19 residues. Trimming left V 3 bases short and J 0 bases short, with 21 bases between. Germline V lookup: CDR1 MNHEY, CDR2 SMNVEV (reference sequence). The CDR3: CASSFRAGAGANSNQPQHF. In nucleotides, the CDR3 is TGTGCCAGCAGTTTCCGGGCCGGGGCAGGGGCGAATAGCAATCAGCCCCAGCATTTT.

This clone came up a few times. The same CDR3 can be traced to other DNA sequences in this sample. V is TRBV7-2 and J is TRBJ2-3, with no clear D. Trimming cost V 0 bases and J 0 bases, with 7 bases left between them. The CDR3 covers 15 residues. The germline gives CDR1 SGHTA, CDR2 FQGNSA. This CDR3 reads CASSLAVSSTDTQYF. CDR3 DNA: TGTGCCAGCAGCTTAGCAGTCAGCAGCACAGATACGCAGTATTTT.

This clone was observed a handful of times. The chain carries TRBV6-5 and TRBJ1-1; 8 bases match TRBD1. The germline gives CDR1 MNHEY, CDR2 SVGAGI. This CDR3 comprises 16 residues. V gave up 2 bases and J gave up 4 bases; unmatched junction bases: 9. The CDR3 sequence: CASSYESRGRGTEAFF. The DNA of the CDR3 is TGTGCCAGCAGTTACGAGAGCAGGGGGCGAGGCACTGAAGCTTTCTTT.

This clone has a handful of counts. V usage is TRBV5-6 and J usage is TRBJ2-7; D may match TRBD1 or TRBD2 (5 bases each). This CDR3 spans 13 amino acids. In germline, CDR1 is SGHDT, CDR2 YYEEEE. The V and J ends lost 7 bases and 2 bases respectively, with 13 bases between them. The CDR3 sequence: CASSGTPPYEQYF. CDR3 nucleotides: TGTGCCAGCTCCGGGACCCCGCCCTACGAGCAGTACTTC.

The V call is TRBV6-5, the J call TRBJ1-2; D perhaps matches TRBD1 (5 bases). This CDR3 comprises 14 residues. Germline CDR1 MNHEY, CDR2 SVGAGI. V was pared by 8 bases and J by 4 bases, with 17 bases between. The CDR3 spells CASRGEGGAYGYTF. CDR3 in DNA: TGTGCCAGCCGGGGGGAGGGAGGGGCCTATGGCTACACCTTC.

This clone showed up just a few times. This chain links TRBV9 with TRBJ2-7; TRBD1 is a possible D gene (6 bases). Germline CDR1 is SGDLS and CDR2 is YYNGEE. The CDR3 is 16 residues long. V lost 0 bases, J lost 3 bases, and 16 bases lay in between. CDR3 sequence reads: CASSVAPQGLIYEQYF. DNA of the CDR3: TGTGCCAGCAGCGTAGCCCCCCAGGGGCTTATCTACGAGCAGTACTTC.

The sample holds many counts of this clone. The chain joins TRBV7-9 to TRBJ1-1, with TRBD1 as a possible D gene (5 bases). Germline V CDR1 and CDR2: SEHNR, FQNEAQ (reference sequence). This CDR3 has 13 amino acids. Trimming took 5 bases from V and 7 from J, leaving 14 bases between them. As DNA, the CDR3 is TGTGCCAGCAGCCCGGCAGGGTTGAATGAAGCTTTCTTT. Translating it yields CASSPAGLNEAFF.

This clone was seen a few times. The V and J genes are TRBV5-1 and TRBJ1-1; 7 bases are shared with TRBD1. V was pared by 0 bases and J by 2 bases, with 4 bases of the junction left unmatched. This CDR3 contains 15 residues. CDR1 is SGHRS and CDR2 is YFSETQ in the germline V gene. The CDR3 loop is CASSLGDRDNTEAFF. CDR3 nucleotides: TGCGCCAGCAGCTTGGGAGACAGGGACAACACTGAAGCTTTCTTT. Based on the CDR3 plus reference TRBV5-1 and TRBJ1-1, the full variable domain is KAGVTQTPRYLIKTRGQQVTLSCSPISGHRSVSWYQQTPGQGLQFLFEYFSETQRNKGNFPGRFSGRQFSNSRSEMNVSTLELGDSALYLCASSLGDRDNTEAFFGQGTRLTVV.

This clone appeared many times. The V and J genes are TRBV11-2 and TRBJ2-3; no firm D call. Germline V CDR1 and CDR2: SGHAT, FQNNGV. Trimming shortened V by 7 bases and J by 1 base, and 3 bases separated the two germline ends. The CDR3 extends over 11 amino acids. The CDR3, as DNA: TGTGCCAGCACGGGCACAGATACGCAGTATTTT. It is translated as CASTGTDTQYF.

This clone was seen a handful of times. The chain carries TRBV28 and TRBJ2-5, with D perhaps TRBD1 (6 bases). CDR3 length: 15 amino acids. The germline CDR1 and CDR2 sequences are MDHEN and SYDVKM. V dropped 3 bases and J dropped 3 bases, with 14 bases sitting between them. The CDR3: CASSFAQGKEETQYF. The DNA for the CDR3 is TGTGCCAGCAGTTTTGCTCAGGGGAAGGAAGAGACCCAGTACTTC.

Only a few counts were recorded for this clone. The V gene is TRBV7-9, the J gene TRBJ2-5; TRBD1 matches at 10 bases. Germline V gene lookup returns CDR1 SEHNR and CDR2 FQNEAQ (reference sequence). The J segment lost 4 bases and the V segment lost 5 bases, leaving 4 bases of the junction unmatched. The CDR3 length is 14 residues. In nucleotides, the CDR3 is TGTGCCAGCAGCCTGACAGGGGGCACAGAGACCCAGTACTTC. Translated, it gives CASSLTGGTETQYF.

This clone was seen more than once but under ten times. This rearrangement joins TRBV4-3 to TRBJ2-1, with D uncertain. From germline, CDR1 is LGHNA and CDR2 YSLEER. The CDR3 length is 15 residues. The ends were cut back, 0 bases at V and 3 bases at J, with 9 bases in the middle. The CDR3 DNA reads TGCGCCAGCAGCCAAGACGTTTCCGGCTACAATGAGCAGTTCTTC. Translation gives CASSQDVSGYNEQFF.